The rows below give T cell receptor beta chains drawn from one sample of a study of T cell responses to AZD1222 COVID-19 vaccine. Assay used: immunoSEQ multiplex PCR; TCRdb lists only in-frame clones, some missing. The table lists about 160,000 clones, 91% of them singletons. Sample: peripheral blood, taken on day 0 of AZD1222 vaccination. The receptors stem from an adult in good health. Both conserved end residues are part of each CDR3. Fields, in order: clone size, V gene, J gene, D gene, CDR3 DNA, CDR3 protein. D genes are given only for firm matches. Clone size, where shown, is once, few, many, or a class for clones that have expanded.

size: .
V: TRBV28
J: TRBJ1-5
D: .
DNA: TGTGCCTCCTCTGGGGCGCGGTATCAGCCCCAGCATTTT
CDR3: CASSGARYQPQHF

size: .
V: TRBV5-1
J: TRBJ1-5
D: .
DNA: TGCGCCAGCAGCTTGACACCGACTAGGGGAGGTCAGCCCCAGCATTTT
CDR3: CASSLTPTRGGQPQHF

size: .
V: TRBV6-5
J: TRBJ2-7
D: TRBD2
DNA: TGTGCCAGCAGTTTGGTTGCTAGCGGTGGTTACGAGCAGTACTTC
CDR3: CASSLVASGGYEQYF

size: .
V: TRBV5-4
J: TRBJ2-5
D: .
DNA: TGTGCCAGCAGCTTGAAGGGGTTAGAACAAGAGACCCAGTACTTC
CDR3: CASSLKGLEQETQYF

size: .
V: TRBV27
J: TRBJ1-1
D: .
DNA: TGTGCCAGCAGGTCTCTTGTGAGGGTTCGAGACACTGAAGCTTTCTTT
CDR3: CASRSLVRVRDTEAFF

size: .
V: TRBV3-1/TRBV3-2
J: TRBJ1-5
D: TRBD1
DNA: TGTGCCAGCAGCTGGGACAGGGGGCGTCTGGGGCAGCCCCAGCATTTT
CDR3: CASSWDRGRLGQPQHF

size: .
V: TRBV4-3
J: TRBJ2-1
D: .
DNA: TGCGCCAGCAGCCAAGGGACAGCGAGGGTCAATGAGCAGTTCTTC
CDR3: CASSQGTARVNEQFF

size: once
V: TRBV10-2
J: TRBJ1-6
D: .
DNA: TGCGCCAGCAGATCCCTCCGGGAACTTAGCTCCTATAATTCACCCCTCCACTTT
CDR3: CASRSLRELSSYNSPLHF

size: .
V: TRBV25-1
J: TRBJ1-1
D: .
DNA: TGTGCCAGCAGTGAATCGGGGATCACTGAAGCTTTCTTT
CDR3: CASSESGITEAFF

size: .
V: TRBV9
J: TRBJ1-1
D: .
DNA: TGTGCCAGCAGCCCTCGGCACAAACTGAACACTGAAGCTTTCTTT
CDR3: CASSPRHKLNTEAFF

size: .
V: TRBV18
J: TRBJ2-1
D: TRBD1
DNA: TGTGCCAGCTCACCCCCTTCTGGGACAGAGGACCTCAATGAGCAGTTCTTC
CDR3: CASSPPSGTEDLNEQFF

size: once
V: TRBV29-1
J: TRBJ1-5
D: .
DNA: TGCAGCGTTGGGGAAGTAGATCAGCCCCAGCATTTT
CDR3: CSVGEVDQPQHF

size: .
V: TRBV12-3/TRBV12-4
J: TRBJ2-2
D: .
DNA: TGTGCCAGCAGGATTACAGGGGGGGAGCTGTTTTTT
CDR3: CASRITGGELFF

size: .
V: TRBV12-3/TRBV12-4
J: TRBJ2-7
D: .
DNA: TGTGCCAGCAGTTTGAGTGGCGAGCAGTACTTC
CDR3: CASSLSGEQYF

size: .
V: TRBV9
J: TRBJ1-1
D: .
DNA: TGTGCCAGCAGCGTGGCAGGCAACACTGAAGCTTTCTTT
CDR3: CASSVAGNTEAFF

size: .
V: TRBV29-1
J: TRBJ2-3
D: .
DNA: TGCAGCGTTCCGGGGCTATTAATAACAGATACGCAGTATTTT
CDR3: CSVPGLLITDTQYF

size: few
V: TRBV5-1
J: TRBJ1-3
D: .
DNA: TGCGCCAGCAGCTTGGGTTCACGGATTGGAAACACCATATATTTT
CDR3: CASSLGSRIGNTIYF

size: .
V: TRBV27
J: TRBJ1-1
D: TRBD1
DNA: TGTGCCAGCAGTTTAGGGACAGGGTTCCCTGAAGCTTTCTTT
CDR3: CASSLGTGFPEAFF

size: .
V: TRBV5-6
J: TRBJ1-2
D: .
DNA: TGTGCCAGCAGCTTCCGTCAGAGGGAGGTTGGCTATGGCTACACCTTC
CDR3: CASSFRQREVGYGYTF

size: once
V: TRBV2
J: TRBJ2-3
D: .
DNA: TGTGCCAGCAGTCCTAGGGATACGCAGTATTTT
CDR3: CASSPRDTQYF

size: .
V: TRBV4-3
J: TRBJ1-2
D: .
DNA: TGCGCCAGCAGCCAAGAGTTGAGCTATGGCTACACCTTC
CDR3: CASSQELSYGYTF

size: .
V: TRBV2
J: TRBJ1-1
D: .
DNA: TGTGCCAGCAGTGAAGGTCCGAGGGCCGCAGCTTTCTTT
CDR3: CASSEGPRAAAFF

size: .
V: TRBV29-1
J: TRBJ2-7
D: TRBD1
DNA: TGCAGCGTTGTGTGGGACAGACACTACGAGCAGTACTTC
CDR3: CSVVWDRHYEQYF

size: few
V: TRBV27
J: TRBJ1-5
D: .
DNA: TGTGCCAGCAGTTTAAACAGAGGGCAGCCCCAGCATTTT
CDR3: CASSLNRGQPQHF

size: .
V: TRBV28
J: TRBJ1-2
D: TRBD1
DNA: TGTGCCAGCAAGCCGGGACAGGCTTTTTATGGCTACACCTTC
CDR3: CASKPGQAFYGYTF

size: .
V: TRBV14
J: TRBJ2-3
D: .
DNA: TGTGCCAGCAGCCAATCGGAGCTAGCAGATACGCAGTATTTT
CDR3: CASSQSELADTQYF

size: .
V: TRBV2
J: TRBJ2-2
D: TRBD2
DNA: TGTGCCAGCAGCCCCCTAGCGGGAGTAACCGGGGAGCTGTTTTTT
CDR3: CASSPLAGVTGELFF

size: .
V: TRBV19
J: TRBJ2-7
D: .
DNA: TGTGCCAGTAGCCTAGCTCGGGACCCCGCCTACGAGCAGTACTTC
CDR3: CASSLARDPAYEQYF

size: .
V: TRBV6-5
J: TRBJ1-5
D: .
DNA: TGTGCCACAGGGGTGAATAGCAATCAGCCCCAGCATTTT
CDR3: CATGVNSNQPQHF

size: .
V: TRBV24-1
J: TRBJ1-5
D: .
DNA: TGTGCCACCAGTGATACTTGGTCAAGTCAGCCCCAGCATTTT
CDR3: CATSDTWSSQPQHF

size: once
V: TRBV6-1
J: TRBJ2-7
D: TRBD1
DNA: TGTGCCAGCAGTGAAATAGGGACAGGGCCCTACGAGCAGTACTTC
CDR3: CASSEIGTGPYEQYF

size: .
V: TRBV5-6
J: TRBJ2-7
D: .
DNA: TGTGCCAGCAGCTTTTCCCCCTACGAGCAGTACTTC
CDR3: CASSFSPYEQYF

size: .
V: TRBV24-1
J: TRBJ2-3
D: .
DNA: TGTGCCACCAGTGATCCAACAGGCACAGATACGCAGTATTTT
CDR3: CATSDPTGTDTQYF

size: .
V: TRBV5-1
J: TRBJ2-7
D: TRBD1
DNA: TGCGCCAGCAGCTACGGGACAGGGCTATCCTACGAGCAGTACTTC
CDR3: CASSYGTGLSYEQYF

size: .
V: TRBV10-2
J: TRBJ2-1
D: TRBD2
DNA: TGCGCCAGCAAGGGCGGGGGGGAGATAAATGAGCAGTTCTTC
CDR3: CASKGGGEINEQFF

size: .
V: TRBV9
J: TRBJ1-1
D: TRBD1
DNA: TGTGCCAGCAGCGAAACAGGGGCGCGGGAAGCTTTCTTT
CDR3: CASSETGAREAFF

size: .
V: TRBV9
J: TRBJ2-3
D: TRBD2
DNA: TGTGCCAGCAGCCTCAGAACGGGACTAGCGGGGGGGGCGCAGTATTTT
CDR3: CASSLRTGLAGGAQYF

size: .
V: TRBV6-1
J: TRBJ2-7
D: .
DNA: TGTGCCAGCAGTGACAGTCTTTATTACGAGCAGTACTTC
CDR3: CASSDSLYYEQYF

size: .
V: TRBV11-3
J: TRBJ2-5
D: .
DNA: TGTGCCAGCAGCTTAGTCCCTGGGGAGACCCAGTACTTC
CDR3: CASSLVPGETQYF

size: .
V: TRBV12-3/TRBV12-4
J: TRBJ2-7
D: .
DNA: TGTGCCAGCACCTCGGACGAAACCTACGAGCAGTACTTC
CDR3: CASTSDETYEQYF

size: once
V: TRBV30
J: TRBJ1-2
D: .
DNA: TGTGCCTGGAGTGTATTAAGGGAAGGGAATGGCTACACCTTC
CDR3: CAWSVLREGNGYTF

size: .
V: TRBV7-2
J: TRBJ2-5
D: TRBD1
DNA: TGTGCCAGCAGCTTAAGAACAGGGGGCAGGCAAGAGACCCAGTACTTC
CDR3: CASSLRTGGRQETQYF